This entry lists 25 T cell receptor beta chains sequenced from one sample in a study of blood T cell repertoires in COVID-19. Clones were read by immunoSEQ multiplex PCR, and TCRdb kept only the in-frame ones, dropping some. The table has 200,000 to 250,000 clones, 90% seen once. The specimen was PBMCs or T cells enriched from blood (not recorded which). The receptors originated from a man between 25 and 39 years old who had been exposed to COVID-19.

This clone showed up just once. The V and J genes are TRBV2 and TRBJ1-5; no firm D call. V lost 3 bases to trimming and J lost 11 bases, with 23 bases between them. Germline V CDR1 and CDR2: SNHLY, FYNNEI. This CDR3 spans 16 amino acids. The CDR3 DNA is TGTGCCAGCAGTGATATCGGCAGCCCCGGCGCGGGGTCCCAGCATTTT. Protein: CASSDIGSPGAGSQHF.

The rearrangement uses TRBV15 and TRBJ1-5, with TRBD1 as a possible D gene (6 bases). This CDR3 is built from 20 residues. CDR1 is LNHNV, CDR2 YYDKDF, per germline (reference sequence). V was shortened by 5 bases and J by 0 bases, with 26 bases between the two germline ends. The CDR3 DNA sequence: TGTGCCACCAGCTGGATCTCTTCGGCAGGGGCTCCTTATAGCAATCAGCCCCAGCATTTT. Translation: CATSWISSAGAPYSNQPQHF. Together with reference TRBV15 and TRBJ1-5, the CDR3 gives the full variable domain: DAMVIQNPRYQVTQFGKPVTLSCSQTLNHNVMYWYQQKSSQAPKLLFHYYDKDFNNEADTPDNFQSRRPNTSFCFLDIRSPGLGDTAMYLCATSWISSAGAPYSNQPQHFGDGTRLSIL.

The chain is built from TRBV2 and TRBJ2-5, with 8 positions matching TRBD2. The V segment lost 6 bases and the J segment 4 bases; nucleotides outside the gene matches: 16. Germline loops: CDR1 SNHLY, CDR2 FYNNEI. The CDR3 is made up of 17 amino acids. CDR3 sequence: CASRDGGAPRFGETQYF. The DNA for the CDR3 is TGTGCCAGCAGGGACGGGGGGGCCCCACGGTTCGGAGAGACCCAGTACTTC.

V and J are TRBV19 and TRBJ2-7, with 9 bases aligning to TRBD1. The CDR3 has 14 residues. The ends lost 4 bases at V and 4 bases at J; junction bases unmatched: 5. Germline assignment: CDR1 LNHDA and CDR2 SQIVND (reference sequence). The CDR3 DNA reads as TGTGCCAGTAGTACCGGGACAGGGCGGTACGAGCAGTACTTC. Amino acids: CASSTGTGRYEQYF.

This chain joins TRBV2 and TRBJ1-3; D possibly corresponds to TRBD1 (6 bases). The CDR3 is 14 residues long. Trimming took off 7 bases at V and 3 bases at J, with 13 bases between the two ends. The germline V gene has CDR1 SNHLY and CDR2 FYNNEI. In DNA form, the CDR3 reads TGTGCCAGCAAAGCAGGGGCGGGTGGAAACACCATATATTTT. Translated: CASKAGAGGNTIYF.

The chain recombines TRBV6-1 with TRBJ2-5; TRBD1 matches 7 bases. The length of the CDR3 is 17 residues. Looked up from germline, CDR1 is MNHNS and CDR2 is SASEGT. The ends lost 3 bases at V and 4 bases at J; junction bases unmatched: 14. The chain's CDR3 is CASSEWAGGRFGETQYF. CDR3 in DNA: TGTGCCAGCAGTGAGTGGGCAGGGGGAAGGTTTGGAGAGACCCAGTACTTC.

The CDR3 reads CASSLVELRRSGNTIYF. The DNA of the CDR3 is TGTGCCAGCAGCTTAGTCGAGCTCAGGCGCTCTGGAAACACCATATATTTT. V gene TRBV7-9 combines with J gene TRBJ1-3; no clear D. V was cut by 1 base and J by 0 bases, with 13 bases left in between. Germline CDR1 and CDR2: SEHNR and FQNEAQ (reference sequence). CDR3 length: 17 amino acids.

In this sample, this clone turned up a few times. The genes are TRBV19 and TRBJ1-3, with TRBD1 matching over 8 bases. The CDR3 extends over 17 amino acids. Per germline, CDR1 LNHDA and CDR2 SQIVND (reference sequence). The J segment lost 3 bases and the V segment lost 6 bases, leaving 13 bases of the junction unmatched. The CDR3 sequence: CASRESPGGANGNTIYF. The DNA for the CDR3 is TGTGCCAGTAGAGAGAGTCCAGGGGGCGCGAATGGAAACACCATATATTTT. Combining the CDR3 with reference TRBV19 and TRBJ1-3 gives the whole variable domain DGGITQSPKYLFRKEGQNVTLSCEQNLNHDAMYWYRQDPGQGLRLIYYSQIVNDFQKGDIAEGYSVSREKKESFPLTVTSAQKNPTAFYLCASRESPGGANGNTIYFGEGSWLTVV.

V gene TRBV7-2 combines with J gene TRBJ1-5; TRBD1 agrees at 12 bases. The germline CDR1 and CDR2 sequences are SGHTA and FQGNSA. The CDR3 loop spans 15 amino acids. The trim removed 6 bases at V and 15 bases at J, leaving 15 bases unmatched. CDR3 sequence reads: CASSSTGTGGGVRHF. Written as DNA, the CDR3 is TGTGCCAGCAGTTCCACCGGGACAGGGGGCGGAGTGAGGCATTTT.

This clone was counted once. This rearrangement joins TRBV6-1 to TRBJ1-4; D is unresolved. With 3 bases removed from V and 11 bases from J, the gap between germline ends came to 16 bases. The germline gives CDR1 MNHNS, CDR2 SASEGT. The length of the CDR3 is 14 residues. The CDR3 bases are TGTGCCAGCAGTGAGATGACGTCTCTCGGGAAACTGTTTTTT. Encoded protein: CASSEMTSLGKLFF.

This clone was detected once. CDR3: CASTPIDSGEGTDTQYF. In DNA, the CDR3 is TGTGCCAGCACCCCAATTGATAGTGGGGAGGGCACAGATACGCAGTATTTT. J is TRBJ2-3 and V is TRBV27; a possible D gene is TRBD2 (6 bases). Germline V lookup: CDR1 MNHEY, CDR2 SMNVEV (reference sequence). This CDR3 has 17 amino acids. V dropped 7 bases and J dropped 1 base, with 21 bases sitting between them.

The gene calls are TRBV5-6 and TRBJ1-4; 9 bases are shared with TRBD1. This CDR3 has 15 amino acids. Trimming at V came to 3 bases and at J to 4 bases, leaving 4 bases not matched to a gene. Germline V gene sequence: CDR1 SGHDT, CDR2 YYEEEE. This chain's CDR3 is CASSWGTGSNEKLFF. CDR3 nucleotides: TGTGCCAGCAGCTGGGGGACAGGGAGTAATGAAAAACTGTTTTTT. The full variable domain, in which reference TRBV5-6 and TRBJ1-4 provide the parts outside the CDR3, is DAGVTQSPTHLIKTRGQQVTLRCSPKSGHDTVSWYQQALGQGPQFIFQYYEEEERQRGNFPDRFSGHQFPNYSSELNVNALLLGDSALYLCASSWGTGSNEKLFFGSGTQLSVL.

This chain connects TRBV7-9 to TRBJ2-7; the match to TRBD1 covers 8 bases. Germline CDR1 reads SEHNR; CDR2 reads FQNEAQ (reference sequence). V shed 0 bases and J 6 bases; nucleotides not matched to a gene: 4. This CDR3 spans 14 amino acids. The CDR3 DNA follows: TGTGCCAGCAGCTTAGCCGGGACAGGTCTCGAGCAGTACTTC. This sequence encodes CASSLAGTGLEQYF.

The chain employs TRBV11-2 and TRBJ1-1; 9 nucleotides agree with TRBD1. Trimming at V came to 5 bases and at J to 1 base, leaving 5 bases not matched to a gene. The CDR3 loop spans 15 amino acids. Germline V gives CDR1 SGHAT, CDR2 FQNNGV. Here the CDR3 DNA reads TGTGCCAGCAGCGACAGGGGGACATCGAACACTGAAGCTTTCTTT. Translation gives CASSDRGTSNTEAFF.

The chain carries TRBV2 and TRBJ1-1, with 7 bases that match TRBD1. Trimming at V came to 4 bases and at J to 4 bases, leaving 12 bases not matched to a gene. Germline V gene data show CDR1 as SNHLY and CDR2 as FYNNEI. CDR3 length equals 16 residues. CDR3 in amino acids: CASSGDKQGLFTEAFF. The CDR3 DNA reads as TGTGCCAGCAGTGGGGATAAACAGGGGTTGTTCACTGAAGCTTTCTTT.

The rearrangement links TRBV9 to TRBJ2-3; weak D call: TRBD2 (6 bases). Germline CDR1 SGDLS, CDR2 YYNGEE. The CDR3 has 16 residues. Trimming took off 4 bases at V and 1 base at J, with 16 bases between the two ends. The CDR3 reads CASSNPGTVGTDTQYF. The CDR3 DNA is TGTGCCAGCAGCAACCCCGGGACTGTGGGCACAGATACGCAGTATTTT. Using reference TRBV9 and TRBJ2-3 for the parts outside the CDR3, the full variable domain is DSGVTQTPKHLITATGQRVTLRCSPRSGDLSVYWYQQSLDQGLQFLIQYYNGEERAKGNILERFSAQQFPDLHSELNLSSLELGDSALYFCASSNPGTVGTDTQYFGPGTRLTVL.

The chain carries TRBV5-4 and TRBJ2-5; no clear D. This CDR3 contains 12 residues. V was pared by 4 bases and J by 3 bases, with 7 bases between. Germline lookup yields CDR1 SGHNT and CDR2 YYREEE (reference sequence). The CDR3 reads CASSLPKETQYF. Here the CDR3 DNA reads TGTGCCAGCAGCCTCCCTAAAGAGACCCAGTACTTC.

CDR3 residues: CASSLFGSSSNQPQHF. As DNA, the CDR3 is TGTGCCAGCAGTTTATTTGGCAGTTCTAGCAATCAGCCCCAGCATTTT. The V call is TRBV28, the J call TRBJ1-5; D is unresolved. This CDR3 spans 16 amino acids. The V gene lost 1 base and the J gene lost 0 bases, with 10 bases spanning the gap. Germline V gene sequence: CDR1 MDHEN, CDR2 SYDVKM.

The chain has TRBV15 and TRBJ2-7; possibly TRBD2 for D (5 bases). Germline-derived CDR1 and CDR2 are LNHNV and YYDKDF (reference sequence). The V and J ends lost 4 bases and 4 bases respectively, with 17 bases between them. This CDR3 region has 15 residues. CDR3 loop: CATSKTEGYPYEQYF. In nucleotides, the CDR3 is TGTGCCACCAGCAAAACAGAGGGCTACCCTTACGAGCAGTACTTC. The variable domain in full, completed from reference TRBV15 and TRBJ2-7, reads DAMVIQNPRYQVTQFGKPVTLSCSQTLNHNVMYWYQQKSSQAPKLLFHYYDKDFNNEADTPDNFQSRRPNTSFCFLDIRSPGLGDTAMYLCATSKTEGYPYEQYFGPGTRLTVT.

The chain has TRBV5-4 and TRBJ2-3, with 8 bases aligning to TRBD2. Per the germline V gene, CDR1 is SGHNT and CDR2 is YYREEE (reference sequence). Unmatched junction bases numbered 7, after V lost 7 bases and J lost 3 bases. The CDR3 runs to 14 residues. This CDR3 is CASGPGGGTDTQYF. In DNA, the CDR3 is TGTGCCAGCGGACCCGGGGGGGGAACAGATACGCAGTATTTT.

The rearrangement links TRBV2 to TRBJ2-7; TRBD2 agrees at 9 bases. Germline V gene data show CDR1 as SNHLY and CDR2 as FYNNEI. Germline trimming cut 3 bases from V and 7 bases from J; bases unmatched to any gene: 10. The CDR3 extends over 15 amino acids. This CDR3 is CASSESLAGMGEQYF. CDR3 coding DNA: TGTGCCAGCAGTGAGTCGCTAGCGGGGATGGGAGAGCAGTACTTC.

This clone appeared a few times. The chain is built from TRBV27 and TRBJ1-2, with 9 nucleotides matching TRBD1. CDR1 and CDR2 (germline): MNHEY, SMNVEV (reference sequence). Losses at the gene ends were 2 bases for V and 4 bases for J; bases not matched to a gene: 2. This CDR3 comprises 14 residues. The CDR3 nucleotides read TGTGCCAGCAGTTTAGGACAGGGGATCTATGGCTACACCTTC. It translates to CASSLGQGIYGYTF.

This clone was recorded once. The chain joins TRBV27 to TRBJ1-6; tentative D call: TRBD1 (6 bases). This CDR3 is 17 amino acids long. CDR1 MNHEY and CDR2 SMNVEV come from the germline V gene (reference sequence). Trimming removed 3 bases from V and 4 bases from J, with 16 bases in between. In DNA, the CDR3 is TGTGCCAGCAGTTTCCTGAGGGGGTCAGCTTATAATTCACCCCTCCACTTT. Translation gives CASSFLRGSAYNSPLHF.

This clone was seen a handful of times. This chain connects TRBV5-6 to TRBJ1-2, with D tentatively TRBD1 (5 bases). Germline CDR1 is SGHDT and CDR2 is YYEEEE. The V end was cut by 0 bases, the J end by 1 base, with 7 bases between. The CDR3 covers 14 residues. CDR3 region: CASSLDQGNYGYTF. CDR3 sequence (DNA): TGTGCCAGCAGCTTGGACCAGGGTAACTATGGCTACACCTTC.

This sequence joins TRBV9 and TRBJ2-2; the D gene is possibly TRBD2 (6 bases). Germline assignment: CDR1 SGDLS and CDR2 YYNGEE. This CDR3 is 14 amino acids long. V lost 1 base, J lost 4 bases, and 8 bases lay in between. The CDR3 DNA reads TGTGCCAGCAGCGTACAGGGAGGCACCGGGGAGCTGTTTTTT. It specifies CASSVQGGTGELFF.